Following are 24 T cell receptor beta chains from one sample sequenced in a study of T cell repertoires in cytomegalovirus infection. TCRdb independently ran MiXCR on the reads; one entry per CDR3 protein. This sample has roughly 150,000 distinct CDR3 sequences, with approximately 17% found just once. Source material: CD8+ T cells from PBMCs. Receptors were obtained from a human donor in good health (CMV status not recorded). Some clones in this sample may be carry-over from other donors' samples.

The sample holds many counts of this clonotype. V gene TRBV7-2 combines with J gene TRBJ2-3; D may match TRBD1 or TRBD2 (6 bases each). Per the germline V gene, CDR1 is SGHTA and CDR2 is FQGNSA. The CDR3 is 12 amino acids. Trimming shortened V by 5 bases and J by 7 bases, and 10 bases separated the two germline ends. The CDR3 sequence is CASSPGGHTQYF. The CDR3 coding sequence is TGTGCCAGCAGCCCTGGGGGGCATACGCAGTATTTT.

This clonotype was detected only a few times. The rearrangement links TRBV12-5 to TRBJ2-1; the match to TRBD2 covers 7 bases. V gave up 7 bases and J gave up 1 base; unmatched junction bases: 10. The CDR3 totals 16 residues. Germline assignment: CDR1 LGHNT and CDR2 FRNRAP. The CDR3: CASAWAAGESYNEQFF. CDR3 bases: TGTGCTAGTGCTTGGGCGGCGGGGGAATCCTACAATGAGCAGTTCTTC.

As DNA, the CDR3 is TGTGCCAGCAGCTTAAACGGTCCGGGGGGGGGAAATACGCAGTATTTT. Protein product: CASSLNGPGGGNTQYF. The chain uses TRBV7-2 and TRBJ2-3; 8 nucleotides line up with TRBD2. Unmatched junction bases numbered 11, after V lost 2 bases and J lost 7 bases. Germline loops: CDR1 SGHTA, CDR2 FQGNSA. The CDR3 runs to 16 residues.

This rearrangement joins TRBV7-3 to TRBJ1-1, with 7 bases identical to TRBD1. Germline V CDR1 and CDR2: SGHTA, FQGTGA. After removal of 1 base from V and 0 bases from J, the junction contained 11 bases not matched to a gene. This CDR3 contains 18 residues. Here the CDR3 reads CASSLNKGADLMNTEAFF. The CDR3 DNA reads as TGTGCCAGCAGCTTAAATAAGGGGGCGGACCTCATGAACACTGAAGCTTTCTTT.

This clonotype was counted between two and nine times. The chain uses TRBV9 and TRBJ2-1, with D perhaps matching TRBD2 (6 bases). Germline CDR1 is SGDLS and CDR2 is YYNGEE. The CDR3 length is 14 residues. V shed 0 bases and J shed 5 bases, with 9 bases lying between them. In nucleotides, the CDR3 is TGTGCCAGCAGCGTAGAGTCGGGGGACAATGAGCAGTTCTTC. It translates to CASSVESGDNEQFF.

The chain is built from TRBV6-6 and TRBJ1-1; weak D call: TRBD1 (6 bases). Looked up from germline, CDR1 is MNHNY and CDR2 is SVGAGI (reference sequence). CDR3 length: 14 amino acids. V was trimmed by 6 bases and J by 4 bases, leaving 15 bases between them. For the CDR3, the DNA is TGTGCCAGCAGATTTGGGGGGGGGGCCACTGAAGCTTTCTTT. Protein: CASRFGGGATEAFF.

J is TRBJ2-3 and V is TRBV7-2; perhaps TRBD2 as D (6 bases). CDR3 length equals 15 residues. Trimming removed 5 bases from V and 5 bases from J, with 17 bases in between. Per the germline V gene, CDR1 is SGHTA and CDR2 is FQGNSA. CDR3 nucleotide sequence: TGTGCCAGCAGCCCGCCCGGGGGTGAGGGAGATACGCAGTATTTT. Translation gives CASSPPGGEGDTQYF.

This chain joins TRBV28 and TRBJ2-5; D may be TRBD2 (5 bases). The CDR3 sequence is 16 residues long. Germline assignment: CDR1 MDHEN and CDR2 SYDVKM. Trimming took 4 bases from V and 2 from J, leaving 17 bases between them. The CDR3 protein is CASSSPPLSGQETQYF. CDR3 coding DNA: TGTGCCAGCAGTTCACCCCCCTTGAGCGGACAAGAGACCCAGTACTTC.

This clonotype occurred a few times. The V gene is TRBV7-8, the J gene TRBJ1-1, with TRBD1 as a possible D gene (5 bases). The CDR3 length is 21 residues. The V gene lost 2 bases and the J gene lost 3 bases, with 31 bases spanning the gap. CDR1 SGHVS and CDR2 FQNEAQ come from the germline V gene. The CDR3 nucleotides are TGTGCCAGCAGCTTATTGGTGGGGCTAGGGGCAGGGACCTCCCTCGACACTGAAGCTTTCTTT. This sequence encodes CASSLLVGLGAGTSLDTEAFF.

This chain joins TRBV7-9 and TRBJ2-2, with a tentative D call TRBD2 (5 bases). The CDR3 is made up of 15 amino acids. CDR1 SEHNR and CDR2 FQNEAQ come from the germline V gene (reference sequence). V lost 5 bases and J 3 bases, leaving 13 bases between the germline ends. This CDR3 reads CASSPPGVYTGELFF. The CDR3 DNA reads as TGTGCCAGCAGCCCGCCCGGGGTGTACACCGGGGAGCTGTTTTTT.

The J gene is TRBJ1-2, the V gene TRBV7-9, with D possibly matching TRBD1 (6 bases). The CDR3 is made up of 16 amino acids. The V gene lost 3 bases and the J gene lost 10 bases, with 24 bases spanning the gap. Germline CDR1 reads SEHNR; CDR2 reads FQNEAQ (reference sequence). The chain's CDR3 is CASSFNPGSGQGDYTF. For the CDR3, the DNA is TGTGCCAGCAGCTTTAACCCTGGTTCGGGACAAGGGGACTACACCTTC.

This clonotype was observed a single time. The gene calls are TRBV29-1 and TRBJ1-1, with D unclear. The germline V and J ends were trimmed by 0 bases and 4 bases, with 15 bases remaining between them. Per the germline V gene, CDR1 is SQVTM and CDR2 is ANQGSEA. The CDR3 sequence is 15 residues long. The CDR3 protein is CSVEDQNRRSTEAFF. The CDR3 DNA reads as TGCAGCGTTGAAGATCAGAACCGGCGATCCACTGAAGCTTTCTTT.

This clonotype was counted between two and nine times. The genes are TRBV28 and TRBJ2-7; 8 bases agree with TRBD1. CDR3 size: 14 residues. The junction had 6 bases not matched to a gene; V was cut back by 6 bases and J by 2 bases. Germline V CDR1 and CDR2: MDHEN, SYDVKM. The CDR3 nucleotides read TGTGCCAGCAGCCGTGGACAGGGTCCCTACGAGCAGTACTTC. This sequence encodes CASSRGQGPYEQYF.

The rearrangement uses TRBV29-1 and TRBJ2-2; no firm D call. The V end lost 6 bases, the J end lost 0 bases, and 8 bases lay between the germline ends. Looked up from germline, CDR1 is SQVTM and CDR2 is ANQGSEA. The CDR3 is made up of 13 amino acids. The CDR3 DNA follows: TGCAGCGTCGGGCCCCCGAACACCGGGGAGCTGTTTTTT. Translation gives CSVGPPNTGELFF.

In its sample, this clonotype was seen many times. This chain joins TRBV12-3 or TRBV12-4 and TRBJ1-1; D is perhaps TRBD1 (5 bases). The CDR3 loop spans 13 amino acids. Trimming pared 1 base from V and 8 bases from J, leaving 11 bases between. DNA for the CDR3: TGTGCCAGCAGTTTAGTGGGGGGGACCGAAGCTTTCTTT. Translating gives CASSLVGGTEAFF.

The rearrangement joins TRBV6-4 to TRBJ2-1; no reliable D call. Trimming cost V 3 bases and J 6 bases, with 9 bases left between them. The CDR3 loop spans 13 amino acids. CDR1 is MRHNA, CDR2 SNTAGT, per germline. The CDR3 here is CASSEGITNEQFF. CDR3 nucleotides: TGTGCCAGCAGTGAAGGTATAACCAATGAGCAGTTCTTC.

This clonotype was seen a handful of times. This chain links TRBV6-2 or TRBV6-3 with TRBJ1-2, with unresolved D. The germline V and J ends were trimmed by 0 bases and 8 bases, with 10 bases remaining between them. The CDR3 covers 13 residues. CDR1 and CDR2 from the germline V gene are MNHEY and SVGEGT. CDR3 sequence: CASSYSNRQGYTF. The DNA for the CDR3 is TGTGCCAGCAGTTACTCGAATCGGCAGGGCTACACCTTC.

This clonotype was observed a few times. The chain recombines TRBV28 with TRBJ2-1; TRBD2 agrees at 10 bases. Trimming cost V 1 base and J 7 bases; bases outside gene matches: 13. Germline V lookup: CDR1 MDHEN, CDR2 SYDVKM. The CDR3 length is 18 residues. CDR3 amino acids: CASSLYPASGRRGNEQFF. The CDR3 DNA sequence: TGTGCCAGCAGTTTATATCCGGCTAGCGGGAGAAGGGGAAATGAGCAGTTCTTC. The variable domain in full, with the rest retrieved from reference TRBV28 and TRBJ2-1, is DVKVTQSSRYLVKRTGEKVFLECVQDMDHENMFWYRQDPGLGLRLIYFSYDVKMKEKGDIPEGYSVSREKKERFSLILESASTNQTSMYLCASSLYPASGRRGNEQFFGPGTRLTVL.

About this clonotype: The junction shows a germline mismatch at one end, possibly a read error. The rearrangement links TRBV7-3 to TRBJ2-7, with D tentatively TRBD1 (5 bases). Germline values: CDR1 SGHTA, CDR2 FQGTGA. This CDR3 is built from 14 residues. CDR3 residues: CASSLPPSCDSVDF. The CDR3 DNA sequence: TGTGCCAGCAGCTTACCACCTTCGTGCGACAGCGTAGACTTC.

This clonotype has just a few counts. A junction end diverges from the germline sequence, so it may reflect a read error. J is TRBJ2-3 and V is TRBV5-5; D ambiguous. There are 13 residues in the CDR3. Per the germline V gene, CDR1 is SGHKS and CDR2 is YYEKEE (reference sequence). The CDR3 loop is CASSLDVKDTQYF. For the CDR3, the DNA is TGTGCCAGCAGTTTGGACGTCAAAGATACGCAGTATTTT.

This clonotype has only a few counts. This chain links TRBV7-9 with TRBJ1-1, with D hard to call. Germline-derived CDR1 and CDR2 are SEHNR and FQNEAQ (reference sequence). The CDR3 runs 13 residues. V was shortened by 5 bases and J by 6 bases, with 13 bases between the two germline ends. Here the CDR3 DNA reads TGTGCCAGCAGCCCCCCGCGGAAGGCTGAAGCTTTCTTT. Its protein product is CASSPPRKAEAFF.

This clonotype appeared a few times. The chain combines TRBV6-2 or TRBV6-3 with TRBJ2-7, with TRBD1 matching over 7 bases. CDR1 is MNHEY, CDR2 SVGEGT, per germline. The junction had 7 bases not matched to a gene; V was cut back by 1 base and J by 7 bases. This CDR3 has 14 residues. The chain's CDR3 is CASSYYHGQAEQYF. The CDR3 region has the DNA TGTGCCAGCAGTTACTATCACGGACAGGCAGAGCAGTACTTC.

The CDR3 is CASSLILPGQGDEQYF. The CDR3 DNA reads TGTGCCAGCAGCCTCATACTCCCGGGACAGGGTGACGAGCAGTACTTC. The gene calls are TRBV7-2 and TRBJ2-7; 9 nucleotides line up with TRBD1. Per germline, CDR1 SGHTA and CDR2 FQGNSA. With 5 bases clipped from V and 5 bases from J, the junction kept 13 bases outside the gene matches. The CDR3 is made up of 16 amino acids.

The genes are TRBV5-5 and TRBJ2-7; no firm D call. Trimming cost V 2 bases and J 1 base, with 19 bases left between them. The CDR3 totals 17 residues. Germline lookup yields CDR1 SGHKS and CDR2 YYEKEE (reference sequence). This CDR3 is CASSLRGDIYESYEQYF. The DNA for the CDR3 is TGTGCCAGCAGCTTAAGAGGCGACATCTACGAATCCTACGAGCAGTACTTC.